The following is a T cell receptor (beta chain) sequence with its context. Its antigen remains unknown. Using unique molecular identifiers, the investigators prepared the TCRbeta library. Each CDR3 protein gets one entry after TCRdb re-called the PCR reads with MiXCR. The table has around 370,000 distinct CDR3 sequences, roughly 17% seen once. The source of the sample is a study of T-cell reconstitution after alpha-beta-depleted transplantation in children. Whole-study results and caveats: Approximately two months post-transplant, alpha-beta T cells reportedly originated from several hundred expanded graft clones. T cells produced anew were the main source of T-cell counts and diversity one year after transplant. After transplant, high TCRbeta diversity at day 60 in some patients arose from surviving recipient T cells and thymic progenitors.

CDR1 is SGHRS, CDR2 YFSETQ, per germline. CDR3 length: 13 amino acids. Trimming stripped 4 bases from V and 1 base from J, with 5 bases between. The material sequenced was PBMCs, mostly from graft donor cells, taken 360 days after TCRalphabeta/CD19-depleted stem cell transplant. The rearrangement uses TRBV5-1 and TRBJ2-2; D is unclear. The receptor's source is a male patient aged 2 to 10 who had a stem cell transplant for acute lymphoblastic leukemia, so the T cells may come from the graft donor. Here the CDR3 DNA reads TGCGCCAGCAGCGCAGGGAACACCGGGGAGCTGTTTTTT. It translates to CASSAGNTGELFF.